Below are 7 T cell receptor beta chains sequenced from a single sample in a study of shared clonotypes between healthy human individuals (dated by TCRdb to 2018 to 2021). Library preparation was by the immunoSEQ multiplex PCR assay. This immuneACCESS table, as held by TCRdb, lists in-frame sequences with V and J called but not all clones. Of the missing ones, under half trace to an unresolved V gene in checked studies; the others have no known cause. The sample table contains roughly 1,600,000 clones; only one count was recorded for 97% to 99% of them. Clones ranked in the top ten supply roughly 0.35% of the sample. The sequencing sample was made of naive CD4+ T cells sorted from blood. The cell subset or site label for this specimen denotes: CD45RA+ positively selected. The receptors shown here come from a man aged 25 to 40 in good health.

V gene TRBV9 combines with J gene TRBJ1-1; perhaps TRBD1 as D (5 bases). Germline CDR1 and CDR2: SGDLS and YYNGEE. Between the trimmed V and J ends, which lost 2 bases and 4 bases, there was a span of 12 bases. This CDR3 is 14 amino acids long. The CDR3 DNA sequence: TGTGCCAGCAGCGTTAGGGGAGAGTTCACTGAAGCTTTCTTT. It is translated as CASSVRGEFTEAFF.

The chain couples TRBV29-1 to TRBJ2-1; the D gene is possibly TRBD1 (6 bases). Per the germline V gene, CDR1 is SQVTM and CDR2 is ANQGSEA. This CDR3 spans 13 amino acids. The CDR3 bases are TGCAGTGGCGGGCAGGGGACCTACAATGAGCAGTTCTTC. This gives the protein CSGGQGTYNEQFF.

V usage is TRBV19 and J usage is TRBJ2-1; possible D gene TRBD1, 5 bases. The CDR3 spans 15 residues. V shed 7 bases and J shed 0 bases, with 13 bases lying between them. Germline V CDR1 and CDR2: LNHDA, SQIVND (reference sequence). The chain's CDR3 is CASTFSGFSYNEQFF. The DNA of the CDR3 is TGTGCCAGTACTTTCTCAGGGTTCTCCTACAATGAGCAGTTCTTC. The full variable domain, in which reference TRBV19 and TRBJ2-1 provide the parts outside the CDR3, is DGGITQSPKYLFRKEGQNVTLSCEQNLNHDAMYWYRQDPGQGLRLIYYSQIVNDFQKGDIAEGYSVSREKKESFPLTVTSAQKNPTAFYLCASTFSGFSYNEQFFGPGTRLTVL.

The genes are TRBV7-9 and TRBJ1-5; 7 positions agree with TRBD1. V shed 5 bases, J shed 4 bases, and the junction held 8 bases outside the gene matches. The CDR3 spans 15 residues. The germline gives CDR1 SEHNR, CDR2 FQNEAQ (reference sequence). The CDR3 sequence is CASSPPGQQNQPQHF. CDR3 in DNA: TGTGCCAGCAGCCCCCCGGGACAGCAAAATCAGCCCCAGCATTTT.

The V and J genes are TRBV10-1 and TRBJ2-7, with D possibly being TRBD1 (5 bases). The germline V gene has CDR1 WNHNN and CDR2 SYGVQD (reference sequence). The germline V and J ends were trimmed by 0 bases and 1 base, with 10 bases remaining between them. This CDR3 contains 15 residues. The CDR3 loop is CASSESAGQSYEQYF. In DNA form, the CDR3 reads TGCGCCAGCAGTGAGTCCGCAGGGCAGTCCTACGAGCAGTACTTC.

The chain recombines TRBV5-4 with TRBJ2-5; D might be TRBD2 (6 bases). Germline V lookup: CDR1 SGHNT, CDR2 YYREEE (reference sequence). V lost 0 bases to trimming and J lost 4 bases, with 10 bases between them. The CDR3 sequence is 14 residues long. CDR3 sequence (DNA): TGTGCCAGCAGCTTGGCCGGGGGAGGAGAGACCCAGTACTTC. Its translation: CASSLAGGGETQYF. Variable domain in full (rest from reference TRBV5-4 and TRBJ2-5): ETGVTQSPTHLIKTRGQQVTLRCSSQSGHNTVSWYQQALGQGPQFIFQYYREEENGRGNFPPRFSGLQFPNYSSELNVNALELDDSALYLCASSLAGGGETQYFGPGTRLLVL.

The chain has TRBV27 and TRBJ2-1; 7 nucleotides align to TRBD2. The germline V gene has CDR1 MNHEY and CDR2 SMNVEV (reference sequence). The length of the CDR3 is 16 residues. V lost 6 bases and J lost 5; bases outside the gene matches: 13. The CDR3 loop is CASSPTLAALNNEQFF. Here the CDR3 DNA reads TGTGCCAGCAGCCCCACTCTAGCGGCCCTTAACAATGAGCAGTTCTTC.